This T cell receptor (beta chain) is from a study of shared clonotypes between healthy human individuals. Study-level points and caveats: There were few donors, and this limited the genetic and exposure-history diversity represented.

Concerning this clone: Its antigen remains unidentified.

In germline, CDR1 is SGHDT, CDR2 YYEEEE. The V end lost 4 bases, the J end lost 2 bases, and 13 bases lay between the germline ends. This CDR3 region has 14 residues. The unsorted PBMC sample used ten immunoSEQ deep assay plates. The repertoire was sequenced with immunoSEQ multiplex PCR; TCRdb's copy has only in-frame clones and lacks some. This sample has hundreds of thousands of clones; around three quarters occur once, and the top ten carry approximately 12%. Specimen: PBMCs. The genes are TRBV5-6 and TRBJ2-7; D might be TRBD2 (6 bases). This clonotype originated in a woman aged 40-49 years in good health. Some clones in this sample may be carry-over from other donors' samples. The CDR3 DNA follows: TGTGCCAGCAGCGATAAGGGAGGAACCTACGAGCAGTACTTC. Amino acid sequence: CASSDKGGTYEQYF.